What follows are 16 T cell receptor beta chains derived from one specimen sequenced in a study of radiotherapy plus CTLA-4 blockade in lung cancer. Method: immunoSEQ multiplex PCR; TCRdb's copy keeps in-frame clones and lacks some. The sample yields 55,000 or so clones, around four fifths seen once. This specimen was peripheral blood, taken from a patient treated with radiotherapy plus ipilimumab. The source is a human donor with non-small cell lung cancer whose response to radiotherapy plus ipilimumab could not be evaluated.

The genes are TRBV6-6 and TRBJ1-2, with TRBD1 matching over 8 bases. CDR1 is MNHNY, CDR2 SVGAGI, per germline (reference sequence). J gave up 8 bases and V 6 bases, and 11 bases lay outside the gene matches. CDR3 size: 14 residues. The CDR3 sequence is CASSPTQGARGYTF. In DNA, the CDR3 is TGTGCCAGCAGCCCAACGCAGGGGGCACGGGGCTACACCTTC.

This clone has just one count. The chain joins TRBV5-6 to TRBJ1-2; maybe TRBD1 (6 bases). The ends were cut back, 3 bases at V and 4 bases at J, with 13 bases in the middle. This CDR3 is 14 amino acids long. CDR1 and CDR2 from the germline V gene are SGHDT and YYEEEE. DNA of the CDR3: TGTGCCAGCAGCTCCAGACAGGTAACCTATGGCTACACCTTC. Encoded protein: CASSSRQVTYGYTF.

V is TRBV28 and J is TRBJ2-2; D gene uncertain. The CDR3 runs to 13 residues. The germline CDR1 and CDR2 sequences are MDHEN and SYDVKM. V dropped 5 bases and J dropped 0 bases, with 4 bases sitting between them. CDR3 sequence: CASSPTNTGELFF. The DNA for the CDR3 is TGTGCCAGCAGTCCTACGAACACCGGGGAGCTGTTTTTT.

This chain joins TRBV6-1 and TRBJ2-5, with a tentative D call TRBD1 (6 bases). CDR1 is MNHNS, CDR2 SASEGT, per germline. V lost 1 base and J lost 5, with 14 bases in between. The CDR3 spans 15 residues. CDR3 loop: CASSEEAGEGETQYF. CDR3 DNA sequence: TGTGCCAGCAGTGAAGAGGCAGGGGAAGGGGAGACCCAGTACTTC.

V usage is TRBV20-1 and J usage is TRBJ1-1; a weak D match, TRBD1 (5 bases). CDR3 size: 11 residues. Looked up from germline, CDR1 is DFQATT and CDR2 is SNEGSKA (reference sequence). The V end lost 5 bases, the J end lost 7 bases, and 11 bases lay between the germline ends. The CDR3 is CSASTGREAFF. CDR3 nucleotide sequence: TGCAGTGCTTCTACAGGTCGTGAAGCTTTCTTT.

The rearrangement uses TRBV7-2 and TRBJ1-2; D not resolved. Looked up from germline, CDR1 is SGHTA and CDR2 is FQGNSA. V lost 5 bases to trimming and J lost 3 bases, with 10 bases between them. The CDR3 is 13 amino acids. CDR3 protein: CASSAYGDYGYTF. The DNA of the CDR3 is TGTGCCAGCAGCGCGTACGGGGACTATGGCTACACCTTC. Full variable domain (rest looked up from reference TRBV7-2 and TRBJ1-2): GAGVSQSPSNKVTEKGKDVELRCDPISGHTALYWYRQSLGQGLEFLIYFQGNSAPDKSGLPSDRFSAERTGGSVSTLTIQRTQQEDSAVYLCASSAYGDYGYTFGSGTRLTVV.

This clone was recorded only once. The chain couples TRBV6-5 to TRBJ2-2; 11 positions agree with TRBD1. J was trimmed by 7 bases and V by 8 bases; bases with no gene match: 9. The CDR3 is made up of 15 amino acids. Looked up from germline, CDR1 is MNHEY and CDR2 is SVGAGI. In DNA, the CDR3 is TGTGCCAGCGGCCCGGGACAGGGGGTGGTCGGGGAGCTGTTTTTT. It translates to CASGPGQGVVGELFF.

This chain links TRBV9 with TRBJ2-3; no definite D call. V dropped 4 bases and J dropped 4 bases, with 7 bases sitting between them. Germline values: CDR1 SGDLS, CDR2 YYNGEE. The CDR3 consists of 12 residues. CDR3 sequence: CASSPHPDTQYF. CDR3 DNA: TGTGCCAGCAGCCCACACCCAGATACGCAGTATTTT.

V gene TRBV5-1 combines with J gene TRBJ2-1, with D tentatively TRBD1 (6 bases). V was pared by 7 bases and J by 6 bases, with 14 bases between. The CDR3 loop spans 13 amino acids. The germline CDR1 and CDR2 sequences are SGHRS and YFSETQ. The CDR3 protein is CASGISRGNEQFF. The CDR3 DNA reads as TGCGCCAGCGGCATCTCCAGGGGCAATGAGCAGTTCTTC.

This chain links TRBV6-5 with TRBJ2-1, with D perhaps matching TRBD1 (6 bases). V lost 5 bases and J 0 bases, leaving 11 bases between the germline ends. CDR1 and CDR2 (germline): MNHEY, SVGAGI. This CDR3 comprises 15 residues. The CDR3 protein is CASSRGLSSYNEQFF. CDR3 coding DNA: TGTGCCAGCAGTAGGGGGTTGAGCTCCTACAATGAGCAGTTCTTC.

The CDR3 DNA sequence: TGCAGCGTTGGGGCGGGGGGTAAGGACTATGGCTACACCTTC. This gives the protein CSVGAGGKDYGYTF. The rearrangement links TRBV29-1 to TRBJ1-2; D is perhaps TRBD1 (5 bases). The CDR3 sequence is 14 residues long. V lost 4 bases, J lost 3 bases, and 15 bases lay in between. Germline lookup yields CDR1 SQVTM and CDR2 ANQGSEA.

This clone was observed a few times. The gene calls are TRBV10-3 and TRBJ2-5; a possible D gene is TRBD1 (5 bases). Trimming cost V 7 bases and J 5 bases, with 14 bases left between them. The germline V gene encodes CDR1 ENHRY and CDR2 SYGVKD. The CDR3 has 13 residues. Written as DNA, the CDR3 is TGTGCCATCATTTACAAGGGGCTGGAGACCCAGTACTTC. Translation: CAIIYKGLETQYF.

The chain employs TRBV4-3 and TRBJ1-5; 10 nucleotides match TRBD1. The germline CDR1 and CDR2 sequences are LGHNA and YSLEER. This CDR3 has 16 residues. V gave up 1 base and J gave up 7 bases; unmatched junction bases: 7. The chain's CDR3 is CASSQVGDRGKQPQHF. The CDR3 region has the DNA TGCGCCAGCAGCCAAGTGGGGGACAGGGGAAAGCAGCCCCAGCATTTT.

The chain combines TRBV28 with TRBJ1-1, with TRBD1 matching over 8 bases. This CDR3 is 19 amino acids long. The germline CDR1 and CDR2 sequences are MDHEN and SYDVKM. V lost 0 bases and J lost 5; bases outside the gene matches: 17. CDR3: CASSLWGAAGGGFGTEAFF. The CDR3 DNA sequence: TGTGCCAGCAGTTTATGGGGGGCGGCAGGGGGCGGCTTCGGTACTGAAGCTTTCTTT.

The chain uses TRBV19 and TRBJ1-2; perhaps TRBD1 as D (5 bases). The CDR3 has 13 residues. From germline, CDR1 is LNHDA and CDR2 SQIVND (reference sequence). Trimming pared 4 bases from V and 5 bases from J, leaving 11 bases between. CDR3 sequence reads: CASSKGELYGYTF. The CDR3 DNA sequence: TGTGCCAGTAGTAAAGGGGAACTATATGGCTACACCTTC.

This clone was picked up a small number of times. J is TRBJ2-7 and V is TRBV6-6, with D possibly matching TRBD1 (5 bases). Per germline, CDR1 MNHNY and CDR2 SVGAGI (reference sequence). The CDR3 sequence is 15 residues long. Trimming stripped 5 bases from V and 5 bases from J, with 19 bases between. The CDR3, as DNA: TGTGCCAGCAGTAGGGTGCAGGGTTTGGTCAACGAGCAGTACTTC. Amino acids: CASSRVQGLVNEQYF.